This TCR beta chain was identified in a study of blood T cell repertoires in COVID-19. Study information: The United States, Italy and Spain were the sources of the acute and convalescent COVID-19 samples. Sample material is recorded as cDNA or gDNA derived from T cells, B-cell-depleted T cells, or PBMCs.

As processed by the authors: Amplification of reference gene primers was used by the study to estimate nucleated cell counts. Method: immunoSEQ multiplex PCR; TCRdb's copy keeps in-frame clones and lacks some. V, J and clone size derive from that table, while D and trimming were established from the DNA sequence. The sample lists around 130,000 clones, around 80% seen once, with roughly 15% in the top ten. This CDR3 is built from 16 residues. Germline V lookup: CDR1 MDHEN, CDR2 SYDVKM. The V gene lost 4 bases and the J gene lost 2 bases, with 15 bases spanning the gap. V and J are TRBV28 and TRBJ1-5, with TRBD1 as a possible D gene (5 bases). The TCR comes from a man aged 50 to 60 with acute or convalescent COVID-19. Material for sequencing was peripheral blood. Here the CDR3 DNA reads TGTGCCAGCAGTTCCTCGTCATGGGGCGGCAATCAGCCCCAGCATTTT. Encoded protein: CASSSSSWGGNQPQHF. Looking up the rest from reference TRBV28 and TRBJ1-5 gives the full variable domain: DVKVTQSSRYLVKRTGEKVFLECVQDMDHENMFWYRQDPGLGLRLIYFSYDVKMKEKGDIPEGYSVSREKKERFSLILESASTNQTSMYLCASSSSSWGGNQPQHFGDGTRLSIL.